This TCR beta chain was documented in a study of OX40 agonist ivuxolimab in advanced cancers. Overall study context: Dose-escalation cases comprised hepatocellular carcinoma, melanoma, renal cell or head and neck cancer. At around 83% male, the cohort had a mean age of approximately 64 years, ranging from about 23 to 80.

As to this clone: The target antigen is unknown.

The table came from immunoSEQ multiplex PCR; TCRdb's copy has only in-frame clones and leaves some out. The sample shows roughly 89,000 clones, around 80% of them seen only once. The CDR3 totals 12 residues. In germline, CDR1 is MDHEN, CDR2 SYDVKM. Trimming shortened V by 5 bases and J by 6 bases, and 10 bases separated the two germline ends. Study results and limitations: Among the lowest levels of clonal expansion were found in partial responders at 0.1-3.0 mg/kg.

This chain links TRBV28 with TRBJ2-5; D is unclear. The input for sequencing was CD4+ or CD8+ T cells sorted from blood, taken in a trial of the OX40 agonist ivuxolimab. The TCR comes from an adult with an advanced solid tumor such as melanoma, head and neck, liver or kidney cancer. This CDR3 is CASSPRRQTQYF. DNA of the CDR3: TGTGCCAGCAGTCCTCGGCGACAGACCCAGTACTTC.